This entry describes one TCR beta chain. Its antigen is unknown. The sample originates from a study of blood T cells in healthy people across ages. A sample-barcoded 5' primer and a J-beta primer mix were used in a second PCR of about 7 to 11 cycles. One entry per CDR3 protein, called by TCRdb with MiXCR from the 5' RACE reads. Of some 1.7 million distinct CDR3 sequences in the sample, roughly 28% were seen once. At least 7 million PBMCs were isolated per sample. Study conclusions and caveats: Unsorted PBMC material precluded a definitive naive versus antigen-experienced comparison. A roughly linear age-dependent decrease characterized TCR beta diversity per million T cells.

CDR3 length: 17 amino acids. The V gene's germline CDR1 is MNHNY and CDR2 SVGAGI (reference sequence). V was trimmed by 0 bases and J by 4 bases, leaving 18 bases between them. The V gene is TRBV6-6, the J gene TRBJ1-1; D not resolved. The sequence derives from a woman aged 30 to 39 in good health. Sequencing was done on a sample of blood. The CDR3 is CASSYSIGSLPLTEAFF. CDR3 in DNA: TGTGCCAGCAGTTACTCGATTGGGAGTCTACCCCTCACTGAAGCTTTCTTT.